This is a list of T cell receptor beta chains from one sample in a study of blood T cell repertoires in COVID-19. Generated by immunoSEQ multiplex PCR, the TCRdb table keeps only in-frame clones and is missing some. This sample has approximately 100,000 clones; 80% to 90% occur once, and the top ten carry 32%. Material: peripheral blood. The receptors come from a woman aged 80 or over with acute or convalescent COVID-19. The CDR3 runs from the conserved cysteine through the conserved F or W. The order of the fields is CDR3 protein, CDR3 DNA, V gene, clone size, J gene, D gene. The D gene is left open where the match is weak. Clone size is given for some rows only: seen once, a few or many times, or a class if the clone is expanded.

CDR3aa: CASSFGQGNTEAFF
CDR3nt: TGTGCCAGCAGCTTTGGACAGGGGAACACTGAAGCTTTCTTT
v_gene: TRBV5-4
abundance: .
j_gene: TRBJ1-1
d_gene: TRBD1

CDR3aa: CASSEEEVGFFSNQPQHF
CDR3nt: TGTGCCAGCAGTGAGGAAGAGGTCGGATTCTTTAGCAATCAGCCCCAGCATTTT
v_gene: TRBV2
abundance: .
j_gene: TRBJ1-5
d_gene: .

CDR3aa: CASSLDRGTEAFF
CDR3nt: TGTGCCAGCAGTTTAGACAGGGGGACTGAAGCTTTCTTT
v_gene: TRBV12-3/TRBV12-4
abundance: .
j_gene: TRBJ1-1
d_gene: TRBD1

CDR3aa: CASSLTGSSWSGYEQYF
CDR3nt: TGTGCCAGCAGCTTAACGGGGAGTTCATGGAGCGGATACGAGCAGTACTTC
v_gene: TRBV7-3
abundance: .
j_gene: TRBJ2-7
d_gene: .

CDR3aa: CATSARDGGSYEQYF
CDR3nt: TGTGCCACCAGCGCCAGAGACGGGGGATCCTACGAGCAGTACTTC
v_gene: TRBV15
abundance: .
j_gene: TRBJ2-7
d_gene: .

CDR3aa: CASSQGMATEAFF
CDR3nt: TGTGCCAGCAGCCAGGGGATGGCCACTGAAGCTTTCTTT
v_gene: TRBV6-2/TRBV6-3
abundance: .
j_gene: TRBJ1-1
d_gene: .

CDR3aa: CASSPPPGSGGVDTQYF
CDR3nt: TGTGCCAGCAGTCCTCCTCCGGGGAGTGGTGGAGTAGATACGCAGTATTTT
v_gene: TRBV28
abundance: .
j_gene: TRBJ2-3
d_gene: .

CDR3aa: CASSYSGTGGDYEAFF
CDR3nt: TGTGCCAGCAGTTACTCCGGGACAGGGGGGGACTACGAAGCTTTCTTT
v_gene: TRBV6-2/TRBV6-3
abundance: .
j_gene: TRBJ1-1
d_gene: TRBD1

CDR3aa: CASSPWSGGFPREQYF
CDR3nt: TGTGCCAGCAGCCCCTGGAGCGGGGGTTTTCCACGCGAGCAGTACTTC
v_gene: TRBV11-2
abundance: .
j_gene: TRBJ2-7
d_gene: TRBD2

CDR3aa: CASSEVGLYGYTF
CDR3nt: TGCGCCAGCAGTGAAGTTGGCCTCTATGGCTACACCTTC
v_gene: TRBV10-2
abundance: .
j_gene: TRBJ1-2
d_gene: .

CDR3aa: CASSEIVEYGYTF
CDR3nt: TGTGCCAGCAGTGAAATTGTGGAGTATGGCTACACCTTC
v_gene: TRBV2
abundance: .
j_gene: TRBJ1-2
d_gene: .

CDR3aa: CASSLGQSSYEQYF
CDR3nt: TGTGCCAGCAGCTTAGGACAGTCCTCCTACGAGCAGTACTTC
v_gene: TRBV7-9
abundance: .
j_gene: TRBJ2-7
d_gene: .

CDR3aa: CASRIPWQGARGGYTF
CDR3nt: TGTGCCAGCAGGATTCCTTGGCAGGGGGCGCGAGGTGGCTACACCTTC
v_gene: TRBV7-2
abundance: .
j_gene: TRBJ1-2
d_gene: TRBD1

CDR3aa: CAWSVNLNTGELFF
CDR3nt: TGTGCCTGGAGTGTAAATCTGAACACCGGGGAGCTGTTTTTT
v_gene: TRBV30
abundance: few
j_gene: TRBJ2-2
d_gene: .

CDR3aa: CASRGTGFGYTF
CDR3nt: TGTGCCAGCAGGGGGACAGGGTTTGGCTACACCTTC
v_gene: TRBV6-5
abundance: .
j_gene: TRBJ1-2
d_gene: TRBD1

CDR3aa: CASSFGTGFAGELFF
CDR3nt: TGCGCCAGCAGCTTTGGGACAGGGTTCGCCGGGGAGCTGTTTTTT
v_gene: TRBV5-1
abundance: .
j_gene: TRBJ2-2
d_gene: TRBD1

CDR3aa: CATHTGDFSGANVLTF
CDR3nt: TGTGCCACTCATACAGGGGACTTCTCTGGGGCCAACGTCCTGACTTTC
v_gene: TRBV6-6
abundance: .
j_gene: TRBJ2-6
d_gene: .

CDR3aa: CATSDTGLAVNEQFF
CDR3nt: TGTGCCACCAGTGACACCGGACTAGCGGTTAATGAGCAGTTCTTC
v_gene: TRBV24-1
abundance: .
j_gene: TRBJ2-1
d_gene: TRBD2

CDR3aa: CASSLYRGTSYEQYF
CDR3nt: TGTGCCAGCAGTTTATACAGGGGAACATCGTACGAGCAGTACTTC
v_gene: TRBV6-5
abundance: .
j_gene: TRBJ2-7
d_gene: TRBD1

CDR3aa: CASSPRGDRVYYGYTF
CDR3nt: TGTGCCAGCTCACCAAGGGGCGACAGGGTATACTATGGCTACACCTTC
v_gene: TRBV18
abundance: .
j_gene: TRBJ1-2
d_gene: TRBD1

CDR3aa: CSVGSGNTEAFF
CDR3nt: TGCAGCGTTGGTTCAGGGAACACTGAAGCTTTCTTT
v_gene: TRBV29-1
abundance: .
j_gene: TRBJ1-1
d_gene: .

CDR3aa: CASSLGTGSEAFF
CDR3nt: TGTGCCAGCAGTTTAGGGACAGGGTCTGAAGCTTTCTTT
v_gene: TRBV28
abundance: .
j_gene: TRBJ1-1
d_gene: TRBD1

CDR3aa: CAWSVRGAGELFF
CDR3nt: TGTGCCTGGAGTGTACGGGGGGCCGGGGAGCTGTTTTTT
v_gene: TRBV30
abundance: once
j_gene: TRBJ2-2
d_gene: TRBD2

CDR3aa: CATRAQREETQYF
CDR3nt: TGTGCCACCAGAGCCCAGCGGGAAGAGACCCAGTACTTC
v_gene: TRBV15
abundance: .
j_gene: TRBJ2-5
d_gene: .

CDR3aa: CASSHGTGPYARSGYTF
CDR3nt: TGTGCCAGCAGCCACGGGACAGGTCCGTATGCTCGAAGTGGCTACACCTTC
v_gene: TRBV9
abundance: .
j_gene: TRBJ1-2
d_gene: TRBD1

CDR3aa: CASRRTGSYEQYF
CDR3nt: TGTGCCAGCAGACGGACAGGGAGCTACGAGCAGTACTTC
v_gene: TRBV28
abundance: .
j_gene: TRBJ2-7
d_gene: TRBD1

CDR3aa: CASSGDRRQPQHF
CDR3nt: TGTGCCAGTAGTGGTGACAGGCGACAGCCCCAGCATTTT
v_gene: TRBV19
abundance: few
j_gene: TRBJ1-5
d_gene: .

CDR3aa: CASSLAQLGLNTGELFF
CDR3nt: TGTGCCAGCAGCTTAGCGCAGTTGGGGCTGAACACCGGGGAGCTGTTTTTT
v_gene: TRBV7-2
abundance: .
j_gene: TRBJ2-2
d_gene: .

CDR3aa: CASSPDRGRSPLHF
CDR3nt: TGTGCCAGCAGCCCCGACAGGGGGCGGTCACCCCTCCACTTT
v_gene: TRBV7-9
abundance: .
j_gene: TRBJ1-6
d_gene: TRBD1

CDR3aa: CASSPAGRFGGYTF
CDR3nt: TGTGCCAGCAGCCCCGCGGGTCGGTTTGGTGGCTACACCTTC
v_gene: TRBV4-2
abundance: .
j_gene: TRBJ1-2
d_gene: .

CDR3aa: CASSPLTGRGTEAFF
CDR3nt: TGTGCCAGCTCACCACTTACAGGGAGAGGGACTGAAGCTTTCTTT
v_gene: TRBV18
abundance: few
j_gene: TRBJ1-1
d_gene: .

CDR3aa: CASRTGTIYNEQFF
CDR3nt: TGTGCCAGCAGAACCGGGACTATCTACAATGAGCAGTTCTTC
v_gene: TRBV11-2
abundance: .
j_gene: TRBJ2-1
d_gene: TRBD2

CDR3aa: CASSPPSGDTQYF
CDR3nt: TGTGCCAGCTCACCACCGAGCGGCGATACGCAGTATTTT
v_gene: TRBV18
abundance: .
j_gene: TRBJ2-3
d_gene: .

CDR3aa: CASSLGAPAPLHF
CDR3nt: TGTGCCAGCAGCTTAGGGGCCCCAGCACCCCTCCACTTT
v_gene: TRBV5-6
abundance: .
j_gene: TRBJ1-6
d_gene: .

CDR3aa: CASSLRTSGGSVYEQYF
CDR3nt: TGTGCCAGCAGTTTGCGGACTAGCGGGGGGAGCGTCTACGAGCAGTACTTC
v_gene: TRBV27
abundance: .
j_gene: TRBJ2-7
d_gene: TRBD2

CDR3aa: CASRPGAGGFWPYTF
CDR3nt: TGTGCCAGCAGACCAGGCGCAGGGGGCTTTTGGCCCTACACCTTC
v_gene: TRBV7-9
abundance: .
j_gene: TRBJ1-2
d_gene: TRBD1

CDR3aa: CASSLQTVTEKLFF
CDR3nt: TGCGCCAGCAGCCTCCAGACAGTAACCGAGAAACTGTTTTTT
v_gene: TRBV4-1
abundance: .
j_gene: TRBJ1-4
d_gene: .

CDR3aa: CASSQERGTNIQYF
CDR3nt: TGCGCCAGCAGCCAAGAAAGGGGGACGAACATTCAGTACTTC
v_gene: TRBV4-1
abundance: .
j_gene: TRBJ2-4
d_gene: .

CDR3aa: CASIKTGATEAFF
CDR3nt: TGTGCCAGCATCAAAACAGGGGCTACTGAAGCTTTCTTT
v_gene: TRBV27
abundance: .
j_gene: TRBJ1-1
d_gene: TRBD1

CDR3aa: CASSQLSGANVLTF
CDR3nt: TGCGCCAGCAGCCAACTGTCTGGGGCCAACGTCCTGACTTTC
v_gene: TRBV4-1
abundance: .
j_gene: TRBJ2-6
d_gene: .

CDR3aa: CASSLSGQGYEKLFF
CDR3nt: TGCGCCAGCAGCTTGTCGGGACAGGGGTATGAAAAACTGTTTTTT
v_gene: TRBV5-1
abundance: .
j_gene: TRBJ1-4
d_gene: TRBD1

CDR3aa: CASSQDSGQSIFSGYTF
CDR3nt: TGCGCCAGCAGCCAAGATTCCGGACAGAGTATTTTTAGTGGCTACACCTTC
v_gene: TRBV4-1
abundance: .
j_gene: TRBJ1-2
d_gene: .

CDR3aa: CASSLGQGGANYGYTF
CDR3nt: TGTGCCAGCAGCTTGGGACAGGGGGGAGCTAACTATGGCTACACCTTC
v_gene: TRBV27
abundance: .
j_gene: TRBJ1-2
d_gene: TRBD1

CDR3aa: CASSFPGQLLSGANVLTF
CDR3nt: TGCGCCAGCAGCTTCCCTGGACAGCTCCTCTCTGGGGCCAACGTCCTGACTTTC
v_gene: TRBV5-1
abundance: .
j_gene: TRBJ2-6
d_gene: .

CDR3aa: CASSAAGQGYGYTF
CDR3nt: TGTGCCAGCAGCGCAGCGGGACAGGGCTATGGCTACACCTTC
v_gene: TRBV27
abundance: .
j_gene: TRBJ1-2
d_gene: TRBD1

CDR3aa: CASSLDGAQVGTQYF
CDR3nt: TGTGCCAGCAGCTTGGATGGGGCCCAAGTCGGGACCCAGTACTTC
v_gene: TRBV5-6
abundance: .
j_gene: TRBJ2-5
d_gene: .

CDR3aa: CASSTGQGGWPQHF
CDR3nt: TGTGCCAGTAGTACCGGACAGGGCGGTTGGCCCCAGCATTTT
v_gene: TRBV19
abundance: .
j_gene: TRBJ1-5
d_gene: TRBD1

CDR3aa: CASSLYFGGTEAFF
CDR3nt: TGTGCCAGCAGCTTATATTTCGGGGGCACTGAAGCTTTCTTT
v_gene: TRBV5-8
abundance: .
j_gene: TRBJ1-1
d_gene: .

CDR3aa: CASSRPGNSGGTEAFF
CDR3nt: TGTGCCAGCAGTAGACCGGGGAATTCAGGGGGCACTGAAGCTTTCTTT
v_gene: TRBV28
abundance: .
j_gene: TRBJ1-1
d_gene: TRBD1